This T cell receptor beta chain was observed in a study of vaccination and CD4 T cells after COVID-19 (dated by TCRdb to the early 2020s). With regard to the full study: SARS-CoV-2 positivity had been established in the convalescent patients by nasal swab PCR, and mild disease was recorded in roughly ten of these patients and severe disease in one. The convalescent cohort comprised six males and four females, including two Hispanic individuals, seven Caucasians, two Asians and one multiracial person. Each participant got two doses of either the Pfizer-BioNTech BNT162b2 vaccine (n=8) or the Moderna mRNA-1273 vaccine (n=2). Post-COVID blood samples were collected from convalescent patients a median of roughly 100 days after diagnosis, with a range of about 35 to 161 days. Post-vaccine blood samples were collected a median of about 72 days after the second vaccine dose, ranging from roughly 12 to 250 days. The cultures were stimulated with overlapping spike peptide pools from SARS-CoV-2 and from the common cold coronaviruses HCoV-NL63, HCoV-OC43 and HCoV-229E. In control cultures, a CEFX viral epitope pool was used as positive control, an HIV-1 Nef peptide pool was used as negative control, or no peptide was added. In 10 COVID-19 convalescent patients and a handful of infection-naive healthy vaccine recipients, the spike-specific CD4+ TCR repertoire before mRNA vaccination was compared with the repertoire after mRNA vaccination.

This specimen's treatment or condition label, per the study, means: approximately nine-day PBMC culture with coronavirus spike peptide pools or control peptides (ViraFEST assay). The study used the ViraFEST assay, which expanded antigen-specific T cells with peptide pools and then identified expanded clonotypes by TCR sequencing. The convalescent patients' positive SARS-CoV-2 PCR tests were from March to December 2020, which was before the Alpha, Beta and Delta variants emerged in the United States. About 2 million PBMCs per well were cultured in IMDM with approximately 5% human AB serum and approximately 10 IU/ml IL-2, plus 10 ug/ml peptide pools. On days 3 and 7, half of the culture medium was replaced with fresh IL-2-containing medium. Once the cells had been in culture for ten to eleven days, the EasySep CD4+ T cell isolation kit was used to isolate CD4+ T cells by negative selection. Ficoll-Paque Plus gradient centrifugation was used to isolate PBMCs from whole blood, and the isolated PBMCs were then either used fresh or cryopreserved at -140C. Each culture condition was generally run in triplicate wells.

Study-wide findings and limitations: An increase in the median number of SARS-CoV-2-reactive clonotypes from 20 to 25 after infection to roughly 39 after vaccination was observed, but the change was not found to be significant. Among convalescent patients, a median about 90% of the SARS-CoV-2-reactive clones seen after vaccination appeared only after vaccination, which suggests priming specific to the vaccine. The study included relatively few convalescent patients and did not analyze early timepoints after natural infection. In convalescent patients, nearly all vaccine-specific clones (304 of 307) were found to be mono-reactive for SARS-CoV-2 spike rather than cross-reactive with common cold coronaviruses.

The cysteine opens and the phenylalanine closes a CDR3 of 17 amino acids. The entry retains the CDR3 DNA only, 51 bases that are in frame from base 1. The germline V gene (reference sequence) yields SEHNR for CDR1 and FQNEAQ for CDR2. Ends trimmed: V by 5 bases, J by 2 bases; bases unmatched to a gene: 11. Library construction relied on PCR. TCR sequencing of DNA from cultured CD4+ T cells used the Oncomine TCR Beta short-read assay at the Johns Hopkins FTIC core. The QIAamp micro DNA kit was used to extract genomic DNA from the cultured CD4+ T cells. Oncomine TCR Beta libraries from cultured CD4+ T cells were pooled using unique dual indexes and sequenced on an Illumina iSeq 100. On the authors' methods: Non-productive sequences were filtered out, and CDR3s that did not start with C, did not end with F or W, or were shorter than 7 amino acids were discarded. Antigen-specific clonotypes were identified using the MANAFEST web application through comparison of peptide-stimulated wells with reference and other culture wells. For a clone to be called positive, the clone needed an FDR below 0.05, an odds ratio above 5, and a productive frequency above 0.1% in at least two of three replicate wells. Clonotypes that were significantly expanded in both SARS-CoV-2 spike wells and at least one common cold coronavirus spike condition were defined as cross-reactive. Similarity between CDR3 sequences was evaluated in R version 3.6.1 using Levenshtein distances (stringdist) and unrooted phylogenetic trees (ape). The public reads were reprocessed in TCRdb via fastp at Q25 and MiXCR, keeping in-frame beta chains. Merged by CDR3 protein, the rows form single entries marked with the most common genes and DNA. In this record, the V and J calls reflect TCRdb's handling and not the investigators' own analysis. The sample table records roughly 14,000 distinct CDR3 sequences; approximately 60% of these occur just once. The ten largest clones represent about 14% of the sample.

Notes on this clonotype: Its antigen is not yet known. No qualities accompany the bases; no much larger clone lies one base away.

The rearrangement joined TRBV7-9 to TRBJ2-3, with 9 middle bases fitting TRBD1. Sequenced sample: CD4+ T cells from blood, cultured in vitro. The clonotype comes from a human donor who had recovered from COVID-19. DNA sequence: TGTGCCAGCAGCCCGCGAGGGGGACAGGGAATCACAGATACGCAGTATTTT. It codes for CASSPRGGQGITDTQYF.